This TCR beta chain comes out of a study of cytomegalovirus exposure and HLA in healthy donors. Study results and caveats: Under in vitro conditions, a few CMV-associated chains were confirmed as specific for CMV antigens. As immune exposure information, only CMV serostatus was available.

PCR was performed using 60 Vbeta and 13 Jbeta primers. Profiling relied on immunoSEQ multiplex PCR, and the TCRdb table lists in-frame clones only, not all of them. The data show 95,000 to 150,000 clones, roughly 80% seen once. This clone was recorded only once. Its antigen is undetermined. CDR3 length: 15 residues. Germline CDR1 is SGHDT and CDR2 is YYEEEE. Trimming at V came to 1 base and at J to 4 bases, leaving 3 bases not matched to a gene. Healthy bone marrow donors formed the donor group. Sequenced material: PBMCs. The TCR was taken from a young man in good health and CMV-seropositive. The chain carries TRBV5-6 and TRBJ1-2; 11 bases align to TRBD1. The DNA of the CDR3 is TGTGCCAGCAGCTTGCGAGGGACAGGGGGCTATGGCTACACCTTC. The encoded protein is CASSLRGTGGYGYTF.